The next 29 T cell receptor beta chains were all read from a single sample in a study of beta chain features in type 1 diabetes. Study outcomes and limitations: TCRB CDR3s were moderately but significantly shorter in Type 1 diabetes patients in all four CD4+ subsets.

Their specific antigens are unknown. The sequenced template was cDNA made from the entire isolated RNA. Using immunoSEQ multiplex PCR, the repertoire was profiled, and TCRdb retains in-frame clones only, with some absent. The sample yields approximately 360,000 clones, roughly 12% seen once. What was sequenced was naive CD4+ T cells from blood. Receptor source: a woman aged 18-29 years with type 1 diabetes.

As to this clone: At the DNA level, this CDR3 is encoded by other sequences in the same sample as well. The V and J genes are TRBV6-5 and TRBJ1-1; 9 nucleotides agree with TRBD1. The germline CDR1 and CDR2 sequences are MNHEY and SVGAGI. J lost 2 bases, V lost 6 bases, and 4 bases had no gene match. The CDR3 loop spans 14 amino acids. DNA of the CDR3: TGTGCCAGCAGCTCGGACAGGGGAAACACTGAAGCTTTCTTT. It codes for CASSSDRGNTEAFF.

The table lists this clone with a few counts. This sequence joins TRBV19 and TRBJ2-1; 16 nucleotides match TRBD2. The CDR3 covers 15 residues. In germline, CDR1 is LNHDA, CDR2 SQIVND (reference sequence). The V gene end was trimmed by 7 bases and the J gene end by 12 bases; junction bases not matched to a gene: 9. This CDR3 is CASNRGLAGGSGQFF. CDR3 sequence (DNA): TGTGCCAGTAATCGGGGACTAGCGGGAGGGTCGGGGCAGTTCTTC.

This clone has a handful of counts. CDR3 bases: TGTGCCACCAGCAGAGGCCGGAAGATCAGCGGGAGCTCCTACGAGCAGTACTTC. Translated, it gives CATSRGRKISGSSYEQYF. This chain joins TRBV15 and TRBJ2-7, with 8 bases fitting TRBD2. The J segment lost 0 bases and the V segment lost 1 base, leaving 11 bases of the junction unmatched. This CDR3 is 18 amino acids long. Germline V gives CDR1 LNHNV, CDR2 YYDKDF (reference sequence).

In this sample, this clone turned up a few times. The chain couples TRBV7-2 to TRBJ2-5, with TRBD1 matching over 8 bases. Looked up from germline, CDR1 is SGHTA and CDR2 is FQGNSA. The V segment lost 5 bases and the J segment 5 bases; nucleotides outside the gene matches: 7. CDR3 length equals 14 residues. CDR3 in DNA: TGTGCCAGCAGCCTTCGACAGGGGTGGGAGACCCAGTACTTC. Translating it yields CASSLRQGWETQYF.

The rearrangement links TRBV15 to TRBJ1-1; maybe TRBD1 (6 bases). Trimming shortened V by 0 bases and J by 3 bases, and 14 bases separated the two germline ends. CDR1 and CDR2 (germline): LNHNV, YYDKDF (reference sequence). The CDR3 is 16 residues long. CDR3 DNA sequence: TGTGCCACCAGCAGAGATTACAGGGAGCTGCACACTGAAGCTTTCTTT. It encodes CATSRDYRELHTEAFF.

This clone has a handful of counts. One junction end does not reproduce the germline sequence, and a read error may be involved. The chain is built from TRBV30 and TRBJ1-2; D is unresolved. This CDR3 region has 10 residues. CDR1 GTSNPN and CDR2 SVGIG come from the germline V gene (reference sequence). For the CDR3, the DNA is TGTGCCTGGAGTTTCGGGTGGAGGGCCTTC. It is translated as CAWSFGWRAF. The full variable domain, with the rest looked up from reference TRBV30 and TRBJ1-2, is SQTIHQWPATLVQPVGSPLSLECTVEGTSNPNLYWYRQAAGRGLQLLFYSVGIGQISSEVPQNLSASRPQDRQFILSSKKLLLSDSGFYLCAWSFGWRAFGSGTRLTVV.

This CDR3 reads CASSLGRLAGGPGDTQYF. In DNA form, the CDR3 reads TGTGCCAGCAGCTTAGGCCGCCTAGCGGGGGGGCCCGGAGATACGCAGTATTTT. V and J are TRBV13 and TRBJ2-3; 12 bases agree with TRBD2. The CDR3 sequence is 18 residues long. The J segment lost 5 bases and the V segment lost 0 bases, leaving 9 bases of the junction unmatched. Germline V gene sequence: CDR1 PRHDT, CDR2 FYEKMQ (reference sequence).

This clone was counted only a few times. V usage is TRBV19 and J usage is TRBJ2-5; 9 bases fit TRBD1. The junction had 7 bases not matched to a gene; V was cut back by 3 bases and J by 5 bases. This CDR3 comprises 15 residues. CDR1 is LNHDA and CDR2 is SQIVND in the germline V gene (reference sequence). The CDR3 protein is CASSISGQGRETQYF. The CDR3 DNA reads as TGTGCCAGTAGTATTTCGGGACAGGGACGGGAGACCCAGTACTTC. Full variable domain (missing parts from reference TRBV19 and TRBJ2-5): DGGITQSPKYLFRKEGQNVTLSCEQNLNHDAMYWYRQDPGQGLRLIYYSQIVNDFQKGDIAEGYSVSREKKESFPLTVTSAQKNPTAFYLCASSISGQGRETQYFGPGTRLLVL.

This clone occurred a few times. This chain links TRBV29-1 with TRBJ1-1; a weak D match, TRBD1 (6 bases). The CDR3 runs 14 residues. V was trimmed by 3 bases and J by 4 bases, leaving 15 bases between them. Germline V gene lookup returns CDR1 SQVTM and CDR2 ANQGSEA. The CDR3 DNA reads TGCAGCGTTGAGCGGACAGACAGCGGCACTGAAGCTTTCTTT. Translation gives CSVERTDSGTEAFF.

This chain connects TRBV5-4 to TRBJ2-3; D not certain. CDR1 is SGHNT and CDR2 is YYREEE in the germline V gene (reference sequence). The ends were cut back, 4 bases at V and 1 base at J, with 13 bases in the middle. The CDR3 is 15 amino acids. The CDR3 spells CASSVRLRGTDTQYF. The CDR3, as DNA: TGTGCCAGCAGCGTACGACTGCGTGGCACAGATACGCAGTATTTT.

The chain couples TRBV6-6 to TRBJ1-6; weak D call: TRBD1 (6 bases). Trimming left V 0 bases short and J 5 bases short, with 11 bases between. Germline CDR1 MNHNY, CDR2 SVGAGI (reference sequence). The length of the CDR3 is 16 residues. CDR3 sequence: CASSYSSRTDNSPLHF. The CDR3 DNA reads as TGTGCCAGCAGTTACTCATCCCGGACAGATAATTCACCCCTCCACTTT.

This clone was detected a few times. The chain combines TRBV9 with TRBJ2-7; possible D gene TRBD1, 7 bases. V gave up 10 bases and J gave up 6 bases, with 26 bases separating them. The CDR3 consists of 15 residues. In germline, CDR1 is SGDLS, CDR2 YYNGEE. The CDR3 nucleotides read TGTGCCTCCTCCCTGGAGGGGGCGGGATTCGTCGAGCAGTACTTC. The encoded protein is CASSLEGAGFVEQYF.

This chain joins TRBV15 and TRBJ2-1; D ambiguous. V lost 0 bases and J 0 bases, leaving 12 bases between the germline ends. There are 17 residues in the CDR3. The V gene's germline CDR1 is LNHNV and CDR2 YYDKDF (reference sequence). CDR3 coding DNA: TGTGCCACCAGCAGAGATAGAAGCGTTACCTCCTACAATGAGCAGTTCTTC. This translates into CATSRDRSVTSYNEQFF.

The chain recombines TRBV28 with TRBJ1-2; possible D gene TRBD1, 6 bases. Germline V gene lookup returns CDR1 MDHEN and CDR2 SYDVKM. There are 15 residues in the CDR3. V was pared by 6 bases and J by 6 bases, with 20 bases between. The CDR3 nucleotides are TGTGCCAGCAGGCTGGGTGGGGGCGCTTCTCATGGCTACACCTTC. Its protein is CASRLGGGASHGYTF.

The chain combines TRBV28 with TRBJ1-1; 8 bases are a match to TRBD1. The CDR3 covers 14 residues. Unmatched junction bases numbered 3, after V lost 4 bases and J lost 2 bases. Germline values: CDR1 MDHEN, CDR2 SYDVKM. CDR3 sequence reads: CASSWTGLNTEAFF. DNA of the CDR3: TGTGCCAGCAGTTGGACAGGGCTTAACACTGAAGCTTTCTTT.

The chain is built from TRBV18 and TRBJ2-5; D perhaps matches TRBD1 (5 bases). The CDR3 is made up of 15 amino acids. The V end lost 3 bases, the J end lost 2 bases, and 13 bases lay between the germline ends. CDR1 is KGHSH and CDR2 is LQKENI in the germline V gene. The CDR3 is CASSPPGPKQETQYF. In DNA form, the CDR3 reads TGTGCCAGCTCACCCCCAGGGCCGAAACAAGAGACCCAGTACTTC.

The sample holds a few counts of this clone. The chain recombines TRBV7-9 with TRBJ2-7; D gene uncertain. The germline V gene has CDR1 SEHNR and CDR2 FQNEAQ (reference sequence). This CDR3 contains 13 residues. V gave up 0 bases and J gave up 6 bases, with 9 bases separating them. CDR3: CASSLALAVEQYF. CDR3 DNA sequence: TGTGCCAGCAGCTTAGCGCTGGCCGTCGAGCAGTACTTC. Filled out from reference TRBV7-9 and TRBJ2-7, the complete variable domain reads DTGVSQNPRHKITKRGQNVTFRCDPISEHNRLYWYRQTLGQGPEFLTYFQNEAQLEKSRLLSDRFSAERPKGSFSTLEIQRTEQGDSAMYLCASSLALAVEQYFGPGTRLTVT.

The J gene is TRBJ2-7, the V gene TRBV6-5; D might be TRBD2 (7 bases). V was shortened by 0 bases and J by 3 bases, with 9 bases between the two germline ends. The CDR3 spans 14 residues. CDR1 MNHEY and CDR2 SVGAGI come from the germline V gene. The CDR3: CASSYSRGGYEQYF. Here the CDR3 DNA reads TGTGCCAGCAGTTACTCTAGGGGGGGCTACGAGCAGTACTTC.

The chain has TRBV2 and TRBJ2-7; 12 nucleotides line up with TRBD2. The CDR3 runs to 14 residues. J was trimmed by 4 bases and V by 7 bases; bases with no gene match: 5. Germline CDR1 is SNHLY and CDR2 is FYNNEI. The CDR3 nucleotides are TGTGCCAGCAACCCTAGCGGGGGGGTGTACGAGCAGTACTTC. Its translation is CASNPSGGVYEQYF.

This clone was found a few times. This chain uses TRBV18 with TRBJ2-7; 9 bases line up with TRBD1. The CDR3 length is 14 residues. V was pared by 8 bases and J by 2 bases, with 7 bases of the junction left unmatched. From germline, CDR1 is KGHSH and CDR2 LQKENI. CDR3 nucleotide sequence: TGTGCCAGCATCCCAGACAGGGGGACCTACGAGCAGTACTTC. It codes for CASIPDRGTYEQYF. Full variable domain (missing parts from reference TRBV18 and TRBJ2-7): NAGVMQNPRHLVRRRGQEARLRCSPMKGHSHVYWYRQLPEEGLKFMVYLQKENIIDESGMPKERFSAEFPKEGPSILRIQQVVRGDSAAYFCASIPDRGTYEQYFGPGTRLTVT.

As concerns this clone: A read error may account for a junction end that differs from germline. The V gene is TRBV7-7, the J gene TRBJ2-5; tentatively, D is TRBD1 (5 bases). Germline V gene lookup returns CDR1 SSHAT and CDR2 FNYEAQ (reference sequence). CDR3 length: 16 residues. In DNA form, the CDR3 reads TGTGCTAGCAGCTCCAACTCCGGCGGCCTGGGGCAGACCCAGTACTTC. Amino acid sequence: CASSSNSGGLGQTQYF. Full variable domain (rest looked up from reference TRBV7-7 and TRBJ2-5): GAGVSQSPRYKVTKRGQDVTLRCDPISSHATLYWYQQALGQGPEFLTYFNYEAQPDKSGLPSDRFSAERPEGSISTLTIQRTEQRDSAMYRCASSSNSGGLGQTQYFGPGTRLLVL.

The gene calls are TRBV25-1 and TRBJ1-2; 10 bases are a match to TRBD1. Germline V gene sequence: CDR1 MGHDK, CDR2 SYGVNS. This CDR3 has 14 residues. The V and J ends lost 7 bases and 3 bases, in that order; junction bases with no gene match: 5. CDR3 nucleotide sequence: TGTGCCAGCACCCCCGGACAGGGGGACTATGGCTACACCTTC. Amino acid sequence: CASTPGQGDYGYTF.

The chain links TRBV27 to TRBJ1-2; 9 positions match TRBD1. With 4 bases clipped from V and 5 bases from J, the junction kept 11 bases outside the gene matches. CDR3 length: 16 residues. Germline-derived CDR1 and CDR2 are MNHEY and SMNVEV (reference sequence). Here the CDR3 DNA reads TGTGCCAGCAGTTGGTCGGGGGACAGGGTTCCTTATGGCTACACCTTC. Translation: CASSWSGDRVPYGYTF.

V usage is TRBV2 and J usage is TRBJ2-7; maybe TRBD2 (5 bases). The CDR3 has 11 amino acids. Per germline, CDR1 SNHLY and CDR2 FYNNEI. Trimming stripped 6 bases from V and 3 bases from J, with 6 bases between. CDR3 coding DNA: TGTGCCAGCAGGGGAGACTACGAGCAGTACTTC. Amino acids: CASRGDYEQYF.

The chain couples TRBV5-1 to TRBJ2-5, with 8 bases fitting TRBD2. The V gene's germline CDR1 is SGHRS and CDR2 YFSETQ. CDR3 length equals 13 residues. With 3 bases clipped from V and 3 bases from J, the junction kept 1 base outside the gene matches. CDR3 in amino acids: CASSSGREETQYF. Written as DNA, the CDR3 is TGCGCCAGCAGCTCCGGGAGGGAAGAGACCCAGTACTTC. The full variable domain, completed using reference TRBV5-1 and TRBJ2-5, is KAGVTQTPRYLIKTRGQQVTLSCSPISGHRSVSWYQQTPGQGLQFLFEYFSETQRNKGNFPGRFSGRQFSNSRSEMNVSTLELGDSALYLCASSSGREETQYFGPGTRLLVL.

The chain employs TRBV11-2 and TRBJ1-2, with a tentative D call TRBD1 (6 bases). The CDR3 length is 14 residues. Germline V gene data show CDR1 as SGHAT and CDR2 as FQNNGV. V lost 1 base, J lost 7 bases, and 13 bases lay in between. CDR3 DNA: TGTGCCAGCAGCTTAGTGCCAAGGGGGACTGGCTACACCTTC. As protein: CASSLVPRGTGYTF. Complete variable domain (other parts from reference TRBV11-2 and TRBJ1-2): EAGVAQSPRYKIIEKRQSVAFWCNPISGHATLYWYQQILGQGPKLLIQFQNNGVVDDSQLPKDRFSAERLKGVDSTLKIQPAKLEDSAVYLCASSLVPRGTGYTFGSGTRLTVV.

This clone was counted only a few times. Here the CDR3 reads CASRKPGQGPYNEQFF. CDR3 DNA: TGTGCCAGTAGAAAACCGGGACAGGGCCCCTACAATGAGCAGTTCTTC. The chain employs TRBV19 and TRBJ2-1; 9 nucleotides line up with TRBD1. The germline V gene encodes CDR1 LNHDA and CDR2 SQIVND (reference sequence). The V segment lost 6 bases and the J segment 2 bases; nucleotides outside the gene matches: 8. The CDR3 totals 16 residues. Filled out from reference TRBV19 and TRBJ2-1, the complete variable domain reads DGGITQSPKYLFRKEGQNVTLSCEQNLNHDAMYWYRQDPGQGLRLIYYSQIVNDFQKGDIAEGYSVSREKKESFPLTVTSAQKNPTAFYLCASRKPGQGPYNEQFFGPGTRLTVL.

This sequence joins TRBV5-6 and TRBJ1-2, with 9 bases fitting TRBD1. J was trimmed by 5 bases and V by 4 bases; bases with no gene match: 3. Germline V gives CDR1 SGHDT, CDR2 YYEEEE. The CDR3 runs to 13 residues. The chain's CDR3 is CASSIQGAYGYTF. The CDR3 nucleotides are TGTGCCAGCAGCATACAGGGGGCTTATGGCTACACCTTC.

The chain carries TRBV5-6 and TRBJ1-2; tentatively, D is TRBD1 (5 bases). The CDR3 consists of 13 residues. V shed 0 bases and J shed 8 bases, with 11 bases lying between them. Germline V gives CDR1 SGHDT, CDR2 YYEEEE. CDR3 in amino acids: CASSLAGGGGYTF. The CDR3 DNA is TGTGCCAGCAGCTTGGCCGGGGGAGGCGGCTACACCTTC.